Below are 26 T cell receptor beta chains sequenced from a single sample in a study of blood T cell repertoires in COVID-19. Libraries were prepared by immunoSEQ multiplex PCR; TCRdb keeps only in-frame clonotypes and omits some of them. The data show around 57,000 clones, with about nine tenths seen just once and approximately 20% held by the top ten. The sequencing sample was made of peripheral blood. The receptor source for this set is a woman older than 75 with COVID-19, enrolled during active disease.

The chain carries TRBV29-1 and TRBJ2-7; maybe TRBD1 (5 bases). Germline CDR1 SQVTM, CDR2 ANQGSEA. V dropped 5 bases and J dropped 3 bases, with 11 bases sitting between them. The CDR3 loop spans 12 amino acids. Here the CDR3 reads CSVRQGGYEQYF. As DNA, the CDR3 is TGCAGCGTTCGGCAGGGCGGCTACGAGCAGTACTTC.

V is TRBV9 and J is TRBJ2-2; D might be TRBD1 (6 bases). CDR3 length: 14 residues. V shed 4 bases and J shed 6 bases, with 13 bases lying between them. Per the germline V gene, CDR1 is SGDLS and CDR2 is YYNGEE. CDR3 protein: CASSPSWGPGELFF. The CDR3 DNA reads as TGTGCCAGCAGCCCCTCCTGGGGGCCCGGGGAGCTGTTTTTT.

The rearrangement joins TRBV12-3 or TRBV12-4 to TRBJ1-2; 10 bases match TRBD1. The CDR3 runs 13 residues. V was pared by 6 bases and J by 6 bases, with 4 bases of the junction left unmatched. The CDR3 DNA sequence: TGTGCCAGCAGCCGGGGACAGGGGCATGGCTACACCTTC. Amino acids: CASSRGQGHGYTF.

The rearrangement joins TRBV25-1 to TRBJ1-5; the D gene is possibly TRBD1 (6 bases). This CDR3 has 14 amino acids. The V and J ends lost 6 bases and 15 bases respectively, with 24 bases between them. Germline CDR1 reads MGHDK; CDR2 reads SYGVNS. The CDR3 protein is CASSGGADLPPAHF. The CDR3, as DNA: TGTGCCAGCAGCGGGGGGGCAGACCTCCCACCCGCGCATTTT.

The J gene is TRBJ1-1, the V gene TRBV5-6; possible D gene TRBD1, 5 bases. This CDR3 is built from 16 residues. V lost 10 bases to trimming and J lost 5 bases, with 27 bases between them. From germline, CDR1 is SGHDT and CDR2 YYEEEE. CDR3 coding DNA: TGTGCCTCCTGGCAAGACGGGGGGACCATCGGGACTGAAGCTTTCTTT. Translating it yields CASWQDGGTIGTEAFF. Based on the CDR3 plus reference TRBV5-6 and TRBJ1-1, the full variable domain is DAGVTQSPTHLIKTRGQQVTLRCSPKSGHDTVSWYQQALGQGPQFIFQYYEEEERQRGNFPDRFSGHQFPNYSSELNVNALLLGDSALYLCASWQDGGTIGTEAFFGQGTRLTVV.

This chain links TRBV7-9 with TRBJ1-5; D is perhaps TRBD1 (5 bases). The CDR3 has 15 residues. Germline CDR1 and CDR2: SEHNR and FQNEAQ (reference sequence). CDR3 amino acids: CATQRGDPSNQPQHF. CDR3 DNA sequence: TGTGCTACACAGCGGGGGGACCCTAGCAATCAGCCCCAGCATTTT.

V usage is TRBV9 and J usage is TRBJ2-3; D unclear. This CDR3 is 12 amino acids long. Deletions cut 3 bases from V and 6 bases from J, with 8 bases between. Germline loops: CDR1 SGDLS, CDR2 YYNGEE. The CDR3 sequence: CASSAQMDTQYF. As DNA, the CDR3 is TGTGCCAGCAGCGCCCAGATGGATACGCAGTATTTT.

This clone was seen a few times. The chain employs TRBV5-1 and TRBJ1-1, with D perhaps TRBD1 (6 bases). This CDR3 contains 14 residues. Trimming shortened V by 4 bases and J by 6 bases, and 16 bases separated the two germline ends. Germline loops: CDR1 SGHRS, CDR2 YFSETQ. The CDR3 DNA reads TGCGCCAGCAGCCTAGGACAGCCTTTTGCTGAAGCTTTCTTT. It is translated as CASSLGQPFAEAFF. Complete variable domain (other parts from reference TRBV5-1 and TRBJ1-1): KAGVTQTPRYLIKTRGQQVTLSCSPISGHRSVSWYQQTPGQGLQFLFEYFSETQRNKGNFPGRFSGRQFSNSRSEMNVSTLELGDSALYLCASSLGQPFAEAFFGQGTRLTVV.

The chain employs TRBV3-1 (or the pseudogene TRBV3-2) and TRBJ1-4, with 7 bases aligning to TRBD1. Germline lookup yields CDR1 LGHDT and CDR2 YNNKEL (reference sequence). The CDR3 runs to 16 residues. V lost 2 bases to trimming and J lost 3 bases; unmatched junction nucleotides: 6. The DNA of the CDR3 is TGTGCCAGCAGCCAACGAGGGGGACAGCCTAATGAAAAACTGTTTTTT. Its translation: CASSQRGGQPNEKLFF.

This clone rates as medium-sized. The CDR3 DNA reads TGTGCCAGCAGCTCGGGGGGCAGGAATGAAAAACTGTTTTTT. It specifies CASSSGGRNEKLFF. The chain carries TRBV5-4 and TRBJ1-4, with D maybe TRBD1 (6 bases). Germline CDR1 is SGHNT and CDR2 is YYREEE (reference sequence). CDR3 length: 14 residues. Trimming pared 3 bases from V and 5 bases from J, leaving 11 bases between. Full variable domain (outside the CDR3, taken from reference TRBV5-4 and TRBJ1-4): ETGVTQSPTHLIKTRGQQVTLRCSSQSGHNTVSWYQQALGQGPQFIFQYYREEENGRGNFPPRFSGLQFPNYSSELNVNALELDDSALYLCASSSGGRNEKLFFGSGTQLSVL.

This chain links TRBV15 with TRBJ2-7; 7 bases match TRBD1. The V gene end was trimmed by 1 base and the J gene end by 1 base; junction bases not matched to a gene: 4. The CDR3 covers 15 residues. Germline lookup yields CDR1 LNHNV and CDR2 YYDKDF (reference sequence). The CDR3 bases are TGTGCCACCAGCAGAGCGCCGACAGGGTCCTACGAGCAGTACTTC. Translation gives CATSRAPTGSYEQYF.

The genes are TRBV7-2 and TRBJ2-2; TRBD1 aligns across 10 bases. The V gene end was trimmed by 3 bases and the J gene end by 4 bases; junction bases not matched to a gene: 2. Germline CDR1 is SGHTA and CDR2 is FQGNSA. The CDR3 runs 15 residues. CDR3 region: CASSLGQGITGELFF. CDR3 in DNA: TGTGCCAGCAGCTTGGGACAGGGGATCACCGGGGAGCTGTTTTTT.

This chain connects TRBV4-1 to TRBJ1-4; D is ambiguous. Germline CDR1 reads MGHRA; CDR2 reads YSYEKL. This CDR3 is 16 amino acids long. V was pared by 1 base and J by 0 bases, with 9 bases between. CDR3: CASSQVSRTTNEKLFF. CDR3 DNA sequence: TGCGCCAGCAGCCAAGTGTCCAGGACAACTAATGAAAAACTGTTTTTT.

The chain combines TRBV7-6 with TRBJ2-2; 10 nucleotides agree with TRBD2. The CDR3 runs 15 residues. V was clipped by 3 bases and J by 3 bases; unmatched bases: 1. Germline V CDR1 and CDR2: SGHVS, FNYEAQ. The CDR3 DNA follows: TGTGCCAGCAGCTTGACTAGCGGGCACACCGGGGAGCTGTTTTTT. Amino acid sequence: CASSLTSGHTGELFF.

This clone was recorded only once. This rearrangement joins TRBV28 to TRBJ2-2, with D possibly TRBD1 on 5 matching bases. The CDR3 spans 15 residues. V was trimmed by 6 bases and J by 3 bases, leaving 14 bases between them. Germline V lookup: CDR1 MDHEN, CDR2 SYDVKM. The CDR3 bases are TGTGCCAGCAGGTCCGCAGGGATTGACACCGGGGAGCTGTTTTTT. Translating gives CASRSAGIDTGELFF.

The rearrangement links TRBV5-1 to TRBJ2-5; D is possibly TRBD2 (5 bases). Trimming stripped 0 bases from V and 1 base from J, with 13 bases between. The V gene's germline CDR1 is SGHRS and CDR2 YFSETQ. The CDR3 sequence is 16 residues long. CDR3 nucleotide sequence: TGCGCCAGCAGCTTGGTGGGGAGCACGTCCCAAGAGACCCAGTACTTC. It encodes CASSLVGSTSQETQYF.

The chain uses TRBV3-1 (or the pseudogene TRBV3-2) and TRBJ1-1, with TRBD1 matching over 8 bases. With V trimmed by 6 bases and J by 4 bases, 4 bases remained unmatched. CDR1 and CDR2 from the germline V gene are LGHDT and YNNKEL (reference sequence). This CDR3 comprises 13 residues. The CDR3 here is CASRLTGGTEAFF. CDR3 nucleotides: TGTGCCAGCAGACTCACAGGGGGCACTGAAGCTTTCTTT.

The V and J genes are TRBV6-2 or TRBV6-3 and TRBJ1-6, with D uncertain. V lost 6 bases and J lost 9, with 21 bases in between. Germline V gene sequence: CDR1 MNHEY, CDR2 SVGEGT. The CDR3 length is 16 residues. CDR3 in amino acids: CASSPLLPIYGSPLHF. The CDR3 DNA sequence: TGTGCCAGCAGCCCTCTCCTACCGATTTATGGTTCACCCCTCCACTTT.

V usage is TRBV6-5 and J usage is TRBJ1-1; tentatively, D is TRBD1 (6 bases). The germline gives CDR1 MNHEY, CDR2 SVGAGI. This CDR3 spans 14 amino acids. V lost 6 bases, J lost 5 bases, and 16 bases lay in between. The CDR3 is CASSMSFQGTEAFF. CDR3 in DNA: TGTGCCAGCAGCATGTCCTTTCAGGGGACTGAAGCTTTCTTT.

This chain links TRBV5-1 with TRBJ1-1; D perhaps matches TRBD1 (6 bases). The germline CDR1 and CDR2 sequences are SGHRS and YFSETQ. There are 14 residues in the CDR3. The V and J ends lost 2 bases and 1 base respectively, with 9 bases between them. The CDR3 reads CASSLEQGNTEAFF. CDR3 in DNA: TGCGCCAGCAGCTTAGAACAGGGGAACACTGAAGCTTTCTTT.

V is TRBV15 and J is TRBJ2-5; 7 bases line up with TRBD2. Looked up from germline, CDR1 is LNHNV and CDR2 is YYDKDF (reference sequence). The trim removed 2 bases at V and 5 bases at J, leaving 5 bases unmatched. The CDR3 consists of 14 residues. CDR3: CATSRSAGIETQYF. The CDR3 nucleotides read TGTGCCACCAGCAGATCAGCGGGGATTGAGACCCAGTACTTC.

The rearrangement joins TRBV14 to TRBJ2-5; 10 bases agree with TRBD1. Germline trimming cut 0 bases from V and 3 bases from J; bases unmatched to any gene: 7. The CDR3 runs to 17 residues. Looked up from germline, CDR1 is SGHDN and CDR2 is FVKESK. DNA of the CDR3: TGTGCCAGCAGCCAAGATCGCGGGACAGGGGTGAAAGAGACCCAGTACTTC. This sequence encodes CASSQDRGTGVKETQYF.

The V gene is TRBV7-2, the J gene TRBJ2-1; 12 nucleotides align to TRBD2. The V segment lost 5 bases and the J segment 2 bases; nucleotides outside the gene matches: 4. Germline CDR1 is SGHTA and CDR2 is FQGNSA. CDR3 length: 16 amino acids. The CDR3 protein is CASSTTSGGPYNEQFF. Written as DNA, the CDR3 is TGTGCCAGCAGCACGACTAGCGGGGGTCCCTACAATGAGCAGTTCTTC.

Here the CDR3 DNA reads TGTGCCAGCTCACCAATCGGGTCTGAGACCCAGTACTTC. This sequence encodes CASSPIGSETQYF. This rearrangement joins TRBV18 to TRBJ2-5; no clear D gene. Germline CDR1 and CDR2: KGHSH and LQKENI. V dropped 2 bases and J dropped 5 bases, with 9 bases sitting between them. This CDR3 comprises 13 residues.

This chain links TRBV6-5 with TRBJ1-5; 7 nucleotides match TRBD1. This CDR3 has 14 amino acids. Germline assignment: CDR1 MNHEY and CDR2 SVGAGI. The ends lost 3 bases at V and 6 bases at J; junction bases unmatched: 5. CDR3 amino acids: CASSYYSGGQPQHF. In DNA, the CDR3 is TGTGCCAGCAGTTATTATTCAGGGGGTCAGCCCCAGCATTTT.

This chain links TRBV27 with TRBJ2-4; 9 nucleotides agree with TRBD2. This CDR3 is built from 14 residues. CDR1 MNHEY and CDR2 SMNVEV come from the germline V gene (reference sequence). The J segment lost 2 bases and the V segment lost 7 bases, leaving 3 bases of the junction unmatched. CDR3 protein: CASTAGGPKNIQYF. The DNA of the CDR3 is TGTGCCAGCACTGCGGGGGGGCCCAAAAACATTCAGTACTTC.